This T cell receptor beta chain emerged from a study of blood T cell repertoires in COVID-19. Study-level information: COVID-19 samples collected from the United States, Italy and Spain covered acute and convalescent phases. The analysed material was cDNA or gDNA that came from T cells, B-cell-depleted T cells, or PBMCs.

J lost 9 bases, V lost 4 bases, and 10 bases had no gene match. Germline CDR1 KGHDR, CDR2 SFDVKD. The CDR3 has 16 residues. The authors' processing: Amplification from reference gene primers served as the basis for estimated nucleated cell counts. Generated by immunoSEQ multiplex PCR, the TCRdb table keeps only in-frame clones and is missing some. From that table come the V and J calls and clone size; the DNA was used to work out D and trimming. Among 60,000 to 85,000 clones listed, approximately 78% were seen once. The genes are TRBV24-1 and TRBJ2-1; 11 bases map to TRBD1. The sequenced sample was peripheral blood. The source is a woman aged 60-70 years with acute or convalescent COVID-19. The CDR3: CATSDLGQGAGSEQFF. For the CDR3, the DNA is TGTGCCACCAGTGACTTAGGACAGGGGGCAGGCAGTGAGCAGTTCTTC.